This entry describes one T cell receptor (beta chain). The data belong to a study of cytomegalovirus exposure and HLA in healthy donors. The PCR employed 60 Vbeta primers together with 13 Jbeta primers. Profiling relied on immunoSEQ multiplex PCR, and the TCRdb table lists in-frame clones only, not all of them. This table holds roughly 140,000 clones, about 80% found once. There are 12 residues in the CDR3. Germline V gene data show CDR1 as SEHNR and CDR2 as FQNEAQ (reference sequence). The germline V and J ends were trimmed by 4 bases and 8 bases, with 11 bases remaining between them. The sequence was collected from a male donor in good health and CMV-seronegative. V gene TRBV7-9 combines with J gene TRBJ1-2; TRBD1 is a possible D gene (6 bases). What was sequenced was PBMCs. CDR3 DNA sequence: TGTGCCAGCAGCTCCGGGGGGCAGGGCTACACCTTC. Protein: CASSSGGQGYTF.